These 26 T cell receptor beta chains were all obtained from the same sample, sequenced in a study of a mutant IDH1 vaccine in newly diagnosed glioma. Here immunoSEQ multiplex PCR was the method, and the copy in TCRdb shows in-frame clones only, minus some. The sample carries some 48,000 clones, around 78% recorded once. Time point indicated: week 35, safety follow-up. Vaccination used 300 ug of mutant IDH1 20-mer peptide per dose, with topical imiquimod. Their target antigens are unknown. Sample: PBMCs, taken from a glioma patient whose treatment included an IDH1 peptide vaccine. All receptors derive from a man in his forties with glioma.

This chain connects TRBV15 to TRBJ2-1; TRBD2 is a possible D gene (6 bases). The CDR3 consists of 15 residues. Germline assignment: CDR1 LNHNV and CDR2 YYDKDF (reference sequence). Trimming cost V 1 base and J 4 bases, with 11 bases left between them. The CDR3 protein is CATSRAGLLYNEQFF. DNA of the CDR3: TGTGCCACCAGCAGAGCAGGACTATTGTACAATGAGCAGTTCTTC.

This chain uses TRBV6-1 with TRBJ1-3, with unresolved D. This CDR3 is built from 15 residues. Germline-derived CDR1 and CDR2 are MNHNS and SASEGT. The V gene lost 1 base and the J gene lost 2 bases, with 9 bases spanning the gap. CDR3 protein: CASSEVERTGNTIYF. The CDR3 nucleotides are TGTGCCAGCAGTGAAGTGGAGAGGACTGGAAACACCATATATTTT.

The chain employs TRBV19 and TRBJ2-7; 10 bases align to TRBD1. The CDR3 is 13 amino acids. V was pared by 9 bases and J by 6 bases, with 8 bases of the junction left unmatched. Per the germline V gene, CDR1 is LNHDA and CDR2 is SQIVND (reference sequence). CDR3 residues: CASRGTGDIEQYF. CDR3 DNA sequence: TGTGCCAGCCGAGGGACAGGGGACATCGAGCAGTACTTC.

The chain carries TRBV6-5 and TRBJ2-1; no firm D call. Germline V gives CDR1 MNHEY, CDR2 SVGAGI. V shed 7 bases and J shed 7 bases, with 14 bases lying between them. CDR3 length: 13 amino acids. CDR3: CASTGSNGNEQFF. As DNA, the CDR3 is TGTGCCAGCACCGGTAGCAATGGGAATGAGCAGTTCTTC.

V usage is TRBV15 and J usage is TRBJ1-3, with 7 bases identical to TRBD1. J lost 1 base, V lost 7 bases, and 1 base had no gene match. There are 13 residues in the CDR3. Germline V gives CDR1 LNHNV, CDR2 YYDKDF (reference sequence). CDR3 sequence (DNA): TGTGCCACCACCAGGGGGTCTGGAAACACCATATATTTT. Encoded protein: CATTRGSGNTIYF.

The rearrangement uses TRBV5-6 and TRBJ2-5; 8 nucleotides line up with TRBD1. The CDR3 loop spans 15 amino acids. Germline CDR1 and CDR2: SGHDT and YYEEEE. V shed 5 bases and J 5 bases; nucleotides not matched to a gene: 11. This CDR3 reads CASSLRLDRVETQYF. CDR3 nucleotides: TGTGCCAGCAGTCTTCGTTTGGACAGGGTGGAGACCCAGTACTTC.

This chain connects TRBV6-5 to TRBJ2-1; the match to TRBD2 covers 9 bases. Germline values: CDR1 MNHEY, CDR2 SVGAGI. The junction had 7 bases not matched to a gene; V was cut back by 6 bases and J by 4 bases. The CDR3 sequence is 15 residues long. CDR3 in amino acids: CASRWTSDGYNEQFF. DNA of the CDR3: TGTGCCAGCAGATGGACTAGCGATGGGTACAATGAGCAGTTCTTC.

CDR3 nucleotide sequence: TGTGCCAGCAGTTCGATTGTAGCGGGAGGAAACACAGATACGCAGTATTTT. Translating it yields CASSSIVAGGNTDTQYF. The chain employs TRBV28 and TRBJ2-3; 10 bases fit TRBD2. Germline CDR1 is MDHEN and CDR2 is SYDVKM. The CDR3 length is 17 residues. V gave up 4 bases and J gave up 2 bases; unmatched junction bases: 9.

This sequence joins TRBV29-1 and TRBJ2-5; 8 bases are shared with TRBD1. The J call may be mistaken, given a closer DNA end match to TRBJ2-7. This CDR3 is 13 amino acids long. CDR1 and CDR2 (germline): SQVTM, ANQGSEA. CDR3 in amino acids: CSGLDRGGYEQYF. CDR3 in DNA: TGCAGCGGGCTAGACAGGGGTGGATACGAGCAGTACTTC.

The chain employs TRBV5-6 and TRBJ1-1; no clear D gene. The CDR3 length is 12 residues. Trimming pared 7 bases from V and 3 bases from J, leaving 10 bases between. Germline lookup yields CDR1 SGHDT and CDR2 YYEEEE. CDR3 sequence reads: CASCSMDTEAFF. CDR3 in DNA: TGTGCCAGCTGCTCAATGGACACTGAAGCTTTCTTT.

This chain links TRBV19 with TRBJ2-3; 10 bases match TRBD2. Germline V gene sequence: CDR1 LNHDA, CDR2 SQIVND (reference sequence). V lost 3 bases to trimming and J lost 2 bases; unmatched junction nucleotides: 5. This CDR3 is built from 16 residues. The CDR3 region is CASSILAGEITDTQYF. The DNA for the CDR3 is TGTGCCAGTAGTATCCTAGCGGGAGAGATCACAGATACGCAGTATTTT.

The rearrangement uses TRBV7-6 and TRBJ1-2; D ambiguous. This CDR3 region has 13 residues. V lost 6 bases, J lost 3 bases, and 11 bases lay in between. Germline CDR1 reads SGHVS; CDR2 reads FNYEAQ. CDR3 sequence (DNA): TGTGCCAGCAGTCCCAGGAACGACTATGGCTACACCTTC. This gives the protein CASSPRNDYGYTF.

This chain joins TRBV11-3 and TRBJ2-5, with D perhaps matching TRBD2 (5 bases). Germline loops: CDR1 SGHNT, CDR2 YENEEA. Trimming pared 8 bases from V and 1 base from J, leaving 8 bases between. The CDR3 totals 12 residues. The CDR3 region is CASGLVQETQYF. Written as DNA, the CDR3 is TGTGCCAGCGGACTGGTCCAAGAGACCCAGTACTTC.

The chain employs TRBV2 and TRBJ1-6; weak D call: TRBD1 (6 bases). Between the trimmed V and J ends, which lost 7 bases and 7 bases, there was a span of 17 bases. Germline CDR1 reads SNHLY; CDR2 reads FYNNEI. The CDR3 has 15 residues. The CDR3 protein is CASTSTRTDNSPLHF. Written as DNA, the CDR3 is TGTGCCAGCACCTCGACGAGGACAGACAATTCACCCCTCCACTTT.

The J gene is TRBJ1-5, the V gene TRBV19, with a possible D match to TRBD1 (5 bases). V was pared by 5 bases and J by 3 bases, with 14 bases between. Germline CDR1 reads LNHDA; CDR2 reads SQIVND (reference sequence). CDR3 length: 15 amino acids. CDR3 amino acids: CASSPRWGYNQPQHF. The CDR3 region has the DNA TGTGCCAGTAGTCCCCGCTGGGGCTACAATCAGCCCCAGCATTTT.

The chain carries TRBV9 and TRBJ2-5, with D possibly being TRBD1 or TRBD2 (6 bases each). The germline V and J ends were trimmed by 6 bases and 2 bases, with 11 bases remaining between them. This CDR3 comprises 13 residues. Germline CDR1 is SGDLS and CDR2 is YYNGEE. The CDR3: CASNEGGQETQYF. CDR3 DNA sequence: TGTGCCAGCAACGAGGGGGGTCAAGAGACCCAGTACTTC.

This chain connects TRBV7-2 to TRBJ2-2; D gene uncertain. Germline V gene lookup returns CDR1 SGHTA and CDR2 FQGNSA. CDR3 length: 15 residues. The V end was cut by 0 bases, the J end by 0 bases, with 5 bases between. The CDR3 region is CASSLARANTGELFF. The CDR3 DNA is TGTGCCAGCAGCTTAGCGCGTGCGAACACCGGGGAGCTGTTTTTT.

This clone showed up just a few times. The V call is TRBV27, the J call TRBJ2-7, with 13 bases aligning to TRBD2. Per germline, CDR1 MNHEY and CDR2 SMNVEV (reference sequence). The ends lost 4 bases at V and 12 bases at J; junction bases unmatched: 9. The CDR3 runs 14 residues. CDR3 amino acids: CASSSRTSGSQWYF. CDR3 coding DNA: TGTGCCAGCAGTTCACGGACTAGCGGGAGTCAGTGGTACTTC.

The V gene is TRBV29-1, the J gene TRBJ1-2; possibly TRBD1 for D (6 bases). The CDR3 runs 14 residues. V lost 4 bases to trimming and J lost 0 bases, with 12 bases between them. CDR1 is SQVTM, CDR2 ANQGSEA, per germline. CDR3 region: CSVVGSGANYGYTF. The CDR3 nucleotides are TGCAGCGTTGTGGGGTCAGGGGCTAACTATGGCTACACCTTC.

This chain connects TRBV25-1 to TRBJ1-2, with 10 nucleotides matching TRBD1. Germline CDR1 MGHDK, CDR2 SYGVNS. CDR3 length: 13 amino acids. V shed 7 bases, J shed 8 bases, and the junction held 7 bases outside the gene matches. CDR3 in amino acids: CASTGTGVGGYTF. CDR3 nucleotides: TGTGCCAGCACCGGGACAGGGGTCGGGGGCTACACCTTC.

This clone has only a few counts. CDR3 DNA: TGTGCCAGCAGCGTCACTAGCGGGACCAACTCCTACAATGAGCAGTTCTTC. The encoded protein is CASSVTSGTNSYNEQFF. The chain uses TRBV9 and TRBJ2-1, with 10 bases lining up with TRBD2. V lost 2 bases and J lost 0; bases outside the gene matches: 5. The CDR3 consists of 17 residues. Germline-derived CDR1 and CDR2 are SGDLS and YYNGEE.

The V and J genes are TRBV6-5 and TRBJ2-1; weak D call: TRBD1 (6 bases). The V gene lost 0 bases and the J gene lost 9 bases, with 9 bases spanning the gap. CDR1 and CDR2 from the germline V gene are MNHEY and SVGAGI. This CDR3 has 13 residues. The CDR3 reads CASSYSTGSEQFF. In DNA form, the CDR3 reads TGTGCCAGCAGTTACTCCACAGGGAGTGAGCAGTTCTTC.

The genes are TRBV28 and TRBJ2-7; 8 bases match TRBD1. Germline lookup yields CDR1 MDHEN and CDR2 SYDVKM. This CDR3 comprises 14 residues. V lost 3 bases and J lost 6; bases outside the gene matches: 7. The CDR3 is CASSLWQGAFEQYF. The CDR3, as DNA: TGTGCCAGCAGTTTGTGGCAGGGGGCATTCGAGCAGTACTTC.

The gene calls are TRBV7-2 and TRBJ1-1, with 9 positions matching TRBD1. Per germline, CDR1 SGHTA and CDR2 FQGNSA. The CDR3 extends over 14 amino acids. The ends lost 5 bases at V and 5 bases at J; junction bases unmatched: 6. CDR3 nucleotides: TGTGCCAGCAGCGGACAGGGGCCAGGGACTGAAGCTTTCTTT. Translated, it gives CASSGQGPGTEAFF.

The chain has TRBV19 and TRBJ2-5; either TRBD1 or TRBD2 may supply D (6 bases each). The germline V gene has CDR1 LNHDA and CDR2 SQIVND (reference sequence). The CDR3 sequence is 14 residues long. Deletions cut 1 base from V and 4 bases from J, with 10 bases between. CDR3 amino acids: CASSIAGAGETQYF. The CDR3 DNA reads as TGTGCCAGTAGTATAGCGGGGGCAGGAGAGACCCAGTACTTC.

The rearrangement joins TRBV2 to TRBJ2-2, with D perhaps TRBD1 or TRBD2 (5 bases each). CDR1 and CDR2 from the germline V gene are SNHLY and FYNNEI. Trimming shortened V by 8 bases and J by 2 bases, and 9 bases separated the two germline ends. CDR3 length equals 13 residues. CDR3 DNA: TGTGCCAGCGGGACGACTAACACCGGGGAGCTGTTTTTT. Translation gives CASGTTNTGELFF.